The 21 T cell receptor beta chains reported below all come from one sample, sequenced in a study of T cell repertoires in cytomegalovirus infection. TCRdb re-derived calls from the reads in MiXCR, one entry per CDR3 protein. The sample carries approximately 730,000 distinct CDR3 sequences, 25% to 35% recorded once. These TCRs' antigens remain unknown. Sequenced material: cultured CD8+ T cells from PBMCs, taken from culture after CMV antigen stimulation. These receptors were collected from a human donor in good health (CMV status not recorded). Some clones in this sample may be carry-over from other donors' samples.

Worth noting for this clonotype: An end of the junction does not agree with germline; a read error may underlie this. The J gene is TRBJ1-1, the V gene TRBV12-3 or TRBV12-4; no definite D call. This CDR3 has 13 residues. The CDR3 region is CASCLMMETEAFF. CDR3 sequence (DNA): TGTGCCAGCTGTTTAATGATGGAGACTGAAGCTTTCTTT.

The table lists this clonotype with a few counts. The gene calls are TRBV7-6 and TRBJ2-7, with D uncertain. With 4 bases removed from V and 2 bases from J, the gap between germline ends came to 6 bases. Per the germline V gene, CDR1 is SGHVS and CDR2 is FNYEAQ. The CDR3 contains 12 residues. The CDR3 reads CASSSVPYEQYF. The CDR3 coding sequence is TGTGCCAGCAGCTCAGTACCCTACGAGCAGTACTTC.

This clonotype has ten or more counts. V usage is TRBV12-3 or TRBV12-4 and J usage is TRBJ1-4; no definite D call. V was pared by 3 bases and J by 7 bases, with 12 bases between. This CDR3 contains 14 residues. CDR3 sequence (DNA): TGTGCCAGCAGTTTGAGAACGGGTATTGAAAAACTGTTTTTT. This gives the protein CASSLRTGIEKLFF.

The rearrangement joins TRBV9 to TRBJ2-1; tentatively, D is TRBD2 (6 bases). V lost 0 bases and J lost 3, with 13 bases in between. The CDR3 loop spans 16 amino acids. The germline V gene encodes CDR1 SGDLS and CDR2 YYNGEE. Here the CDR3 reads CASSVGFGGLYNEQFF. The CDR3 region has the DNA TGTGCCAGCAGCGTAGGGTTCGGGGGACTCTACAATGAGCAGTTCTTC.

This sequence joins TRBV25-1 and TRBJ2-3; unclear D gene. CDR3 size: 15 residues. V gave up 0 bases and J gave up 2 bases, with 9 bases separating them. The germline V gene encodes CDR1 MGHDK and CDR2 SYGVNS. The DNA of the CDR3 is TGTGCCAGCAGTGAATATAGACACCACACAGATACGCAGTATTTT. It encodes CASSEYRHHTDTQYF.

CDR3 nucleotide sequence: TGTGCCAGCAGTTGGTTATGGGGGTTAAATGAGCAGTTCTTC. Translated, it gives CASSWLWGLNEQFF. V usage is TRBV27 and J usage is TRBJ2-1; possibly TRBD1 or TRBD2 for D (5 bases each). Germline V lookup: CDR1 MNHEY, CDR2 SMNVEV (reference sequence). This CDR3 comprises 14 residues. V lost 4 bases, J lost 7 bases, and 14 bases lay in between.

The chain links TRBV19 to TRBJ1-1; possible D gene TRBD1, 6 bases. The V end was cut by 6 bases, the J end by 2 bases, with 13 bases between. CDR1 is LNHDA and CDR2 is SQIVND in the germline V gene (reference sequence). The CDR3 runs to 14 residues. This CDR3 reads CASRTRGANTEAFF. CDR3 nucleotides: TGTGCCAGTAGAACCAGGGGCGCTAACACTGAAGCTTTCTTT.

Ten or more counts support this clonotype. The chain uses TRBV7-6 and TRBJ1-1; TRBD1 matches at 8 bases. The CDR3 contains 13 residues. With V trimmed by 4 bases and J by 8 bases, 6 bases remained unmatched. Germline V gene data show CDR1 as SGHVS and CDR2 as FNYEAQ. This CDR3 reads CASSWQGAGEAFF. The CDR3 coding sequence is TGTGCCAGCAGCTGGCAGGGGGCGGGCGAAGCTTTCTTT.

This chain links TRBV20-1 with TRBJ1-1, with D hard to call. The V gene's germline CDR1 is DFQATT and CDR2 SNEGSKA (reference sequence). There are 15 residues in the CDR3. Trimming pared 6 bases from V and 6 bases from J, leaving 23 bases between. CDR3 protein: CSAQRYVSEQPEAFF. The CDR3 DNA follows: TGCAGTGCACAGAGATACGTCAGCGAACAGCCTGAAGCTTTCTTT.

The sample holds many counts of this clonotype. This chain links TRBV20-1 with TRBJ1-1; no clear D gene. The CDR3 has 14 amino acids. The V gene's germline CDR1 is DFQATT and CDR2 SNEGSKA (reference sequence). V was clipped by 0 bases and J by 5 bases, with 13 bases between them. The CDR3, as DNA: TGCAGTGCTAGAGACTATTTGTTAGGAACTGAAGCTTTCTTT. As protein: CSARDYLLGTEAFF.

J is TRBJ2-1 and V is TRBV12-3 or TRBV12-4; 10 bases are shared with TRBD2. The CDR3 loop spans 15 amino acids. J lost 8 bases, V lost 0 bases, and 4 bases had no gene match. The CDR3 here is CASSLASGGAHEQFF. The CDR3 DNA sequence: TGTGCCAGCAGTTTAGCGAGCGGGGGGGCCCATGAGCAGTTCTTC.

This clonotype came up many times. This rearrangement joins TRBV7-6 to TRBJ2-2, with D uncertain. The CDR3 has 12 residues. V lost 4 bases and J lost 5, with 5 bases in between. The V gene's germline CDR1 is SGHVS and CDR2 FNYEAQ. As DNA, the CDR3 is TGTGCCAGCAGCTACCGGACCGGGGAGCTGTTTTTT. It translates to CASSYRTGELFF.

This clonotype has only a few counts. This chain uses TRBV2 with TRBJ1-1; unclear D gene. Germline CDR1 and CDR2: SNHLY and FYNNEI. There are 10 residues in the CDR3. The V and J ends lost 7 bases and 3 bases respectively, with 3 bases between them. The CDR3, as DNA: TGTGCCAGCACCCACACTGAAGCTTTCTTT. Translated, it gives CASTHTEAFF.

J is TRBJ1-2 and V is TRBV6-2 or TRBV6-3; 7 bases line up with TRBD1. The V and J ends lost 0 bases and 5 bases, in that order; junction bases with no gene match: 6. Germline V gene lookup returns CDR1 MNHEY and CDR2 SVGEGT. The CDR3 length is 15 residues. The CDR3 coding sequence is TGTGCCAGCAGTTACTCGAGGGCGACAGGGTATGGCTACACCTTC. Its translation is CASSYSRATGYGYTF.

The table lists this clonotype with many counts. The chain uses TRBV7-8 and TRBJ1-1; 9 positions match TRBD1. Germline V CDR1 and CDR2: SGHVS, FQNEAQ. The CDR3 covers 16 residues. The V gene end was trimmed by 0 bases and the J gene end by 4 bases; junction bases not matched to a gene: 6. The CDR3 spells CASSLAIGTGPTEAFF. As DNA, the CDR3 is TGTGCCAGCAGCTTAGCGATTGGGACAGGGCCCACTGAAGCTTTCTTT.

V is TRBV4-3 and J is TRBJ1-1; D is ambiguous. This CDR3 region has 17 residues. Germline CDR1 is LGHNA and CDR2 is YSLEER. V lost 2 bases and J 1 base, leaving 17 bases between the germline ends. DNA for the CDR3: TGCGCCAGCAGCCAACTAGTTGGAGGGCGGGGGAACACTGAAGCTTTCTTT. Protein product: CASSQLVGGRGNTEAFF.

This chain links TRBV7-9 with TRBJ1-1; D call uncertain. Per the germline V gene, CDR1 is SEHNR and CDR2 is FQNEAQ (reference sequence). Trimming took off 2 bases at V and 8 bases at J, with 9 bases between the two ends. This CDR3 has 12 amino acids. CDR3 sequence reads: CASSLISPEAFF. The CDR3 nucleotides read TGTGCCAGCAGCTTAATTTCCCCCGAAGCTTTCTTT. Full variable domain (remainder filled in from reference TRBV7-9 and TRBJ1-1): DTGVSQNPRHKITKRGQNVTFRCDPISEHNRLYWYRQTLGQGPEFLTYFQNEAQLEKSRLLSDRFSAERPKGSFSTLEIQRTEQGDSAMYLCASSLISPEAFFGQGTRLTVV.

The V and J genes are TRBV11-3 and TRBJ2-1; 8 positions agree with TRBD1. Germline CDR1 SGHNT, CDR2 YENEEA. This CDR3 region has 14 residues. Trimming cost V 0 bases and J 9 bases; bases outside gene matches: 4. Here the CDR3 DNA reads TGTGCCAGCAGCTTAGAAACAGGGGGGTCTGAGCAGTTCTTC. This encodes CASSLETGGSEQFF.

V gene TRBV27 combines with J gene TRBJ1-6; maybe TRBD1 (5 bases). CDR3 size: 15 residues. The germline gives CDR1 MNHEY, CDR2 SMNVEV (reference sequence). Trimming left V 2 bases short and J 6 bases short, with 11 bases between. For the CDR3, the DNA is TGTGCCAGCAGTTTAGCAGGGCCCCTTAATTCACCCCTCCACTTT. Translation: CASSLAGPLNSPLHF.

The V and J genes are TRBV6-5 and TRBJ1-5; D perhaps matches TRBD1 (6 bases). This CDR3 has 15 residues. Per the germline V gene, CDR1 is MNHEY and CDR2 is SVGAGI. Trimming stripped 4 bases from V and 3 bases from J, with 13 bases between. CDR3 region: CASSSGQSLNQPQHF. The CDR3, as DNA: TGTGCCAGCAGTTCCGGACAGTCTCTCAATCAGCCCCAGCATTTT.

This clonotype was counted between two and nine times. As DNA, the CDR3 is TGTGCCAGCAGCTCCGGGACAGGCTCGCTTATGAACACTGAAGCTTTCTTT. It codes for CASSSGTGSLMNTEAFF. The rearrangement links TRBV5-4 to TRBJ1-1, with 8 nucleotides matching TRBD1. CDR1 SGHNT and CDR2 YYREEE come from the germline V gene (reference sequence). CDR3 size: 17 residues. Germline trimming cut 3 bases from V and 0 bases from J; bases unmatched to any gene: 10. Full variable domain (rest looked up from reference TRBV5-4 and TRBJ1-1): ETGVTQSPTHLIKTRGQQVTLRCSSQSGHNTVSWYQQALGQGPQFIFQYYREEENGRGNFPPRFSGLQFPNYSSELNVNALELDDSALYLCASSSGTGSLMNTEAFFGQGTRLTVV.